These 3 T cell receptor beta chains were all obtained from the same sample, sequenced in a study of T cells in Graves' hyperthyroidism and ophthalmopathy (dated by TCRdb to between 2018 and 2021). To prepare the library, multiplex PCR was applied. The run used an Illumina HiSeq 2000. The TCR beta CDR3 regions were amplified from the RNA transcripts. A first-round RT-PCR of the TCR CDR3 used the HTBI primer set with the Qiagen OneStep RT-PCR kit. TCRdb handled the public reads itself, with Q25 trimming in fastp and clone calling in MiXCR, and kept productive beta chains. Each entry merges the rows of one CDR3 protein and shows their most common DNA and genes. Within this sample are over 250,000 distinct CDR3 sequences, with under 30% of them counted one time only. About 25% of the sample is held by the ten biggest clonotypes. Material for sequencing was blood. These receptors originate from a man between 35 and 55 years old with Graves' hyperthyroidism that later progressed to Graves' ophthalmopathy.

This clonotype showed up many times. This chain links TRBV3-1 with TRBJ2-7; D unresolved. CDR1 LGHDT and CDR2 YNNKEL come from the germline V gene (reference sequence). V was clipped by 1 base and J by 6 bases, with 10 bases between them. The CDR3 is 13 amino acids. The CDR3 is CASSQVISGEQYF. CDR3 DNA sequence: TGTGCCAGCAGCCAAGTTATTAGTGGCGAGCAGTACTTC.

There are many counts of this clonotype. The chain uses TRBV28 and TRBJ2-7; D not resolved. The CDR3 spans 17 residues. The ends were cut back, 1 base at V and 0 bases at J, with 16 bases in the middle. The germline V gene encodes CDR1 MDHEN and CDR2 SYDVKM. The CDR3 spells CASSLSVRLGTSYEQYF. The CDR3 nucleotides are TGTGCCAGCAGTTTATCGGTAAGGCTCGGCACCTCCTACGAGCAGTACTTC.

The table lists this clonotype with many counts. The chain uses TRBV20-1 and TRBJ2-7; TRBD2 matches 7 bases. CDR3 length: 13 amino acids. V shed 3 bases and J 2 bases; nucleotides not matched to a gene: 4. Germline assignment: CDR1 DFQATT and CDR2 SNEGSKA (reference sequence). The CDR3 DNA follows: TGCAGTGCTAGGGGGCGGGAGCCCTACGAGCAGTACTTC. Translating it yields CSARGREPYEQYF.